This T cell receptor beta chain originates from a study of blood T cell repertoires in COVID-19. The overall study: The United States, Italy and Spain were the sources of the acute and convalescent COVID-19 samples. T cells, B-cell-depleted T cells, or PBMCs provided the cDNA or gDNA that served as material.

Seattle patient enrollment occurred during active infection, with longitudinal follow-up thereafter. Clones were sequenced by immunoSEQ multiplex PCR, and TCRdb holds only the in-frame ones, with some missing. The profile shows about 250,000 clones, approximately 86% of them singletons. CDR1 and CDR2 (germline): SGHAT, FQNNGV. CDR3 length: 14 amino acids. V dropped 2 bases and J dropped 3 bases, with 8 bases sitting between them. The sequenced material came from peripheral blood. The TCR comes from a human donor with COVID-19, enrolled during active disease. The donor label of this sample is uncertain. The chain uses TRBV11-2 and TRBJ2-1, with unresolved D. The CDR3 bases are TGTGCCAGCAGCTTACCGGTCGTCTACAATGAGCAGTTCTTC. It yields the protein CASSLPVVYNEQFF.